This T cell receptor beta chain was profiled in a study of Graves' ophthalmopathy and Graves' hyperthyroidism. The authors amplified TCR beta CDR3 regions from RNA transcripts. HTBI primers were used in a first-round RT-PCR, which preceded a second-round multiplex PCR. TCRdb processed the multiplex PCR reads anew with MiXCR; each CDR3 protein has one entry. This sample has some 390,000 distinct CDR3 sequences, with about 16% found just once. Study-level results: With around 88% sensitivity and around 80% specificity, a 13-signature model separated ophthalmopathy from stable hyperthyroidism.

The germline V gene has CDR1 DFQATT and CDR2 SNEGSKA (reference sequence). The CDR3 sequence is 14 residues long. This clonotype has just a few counts. Its antigen is currently unknown. Its ends do not fully match the called genes, so a read error is possible. The specimen was peripheral blood. V is TRBV20-1 and J is TRBJ2-7; D may match TRBD1 or TRBD2 (5 bases each). The TCR was taken from a woman between 18 and 30 years old with Graves' ophthalmopathy. The CDR3: CSANTPGASFEQYF. The CDR3, as DNA: TGCAGTGCTAATACCCCCGGGGCGTCCTTCGAGCAGTACTTC.